This T cell receptor (beta chain) was observed in a study of blood T cell repertoires in COVID-19. The repertoire was sequenced with immunoSEQ multiplex PCR; TCRdb's copy has only in-frame clones and lacks some. Altogether 70,000 to 90,000 clones are present, more than 60% being singletons, with the ten largest covering 15% to 20%. The CDR3 has 16 residues. Germline V lookup: CDR1 LGHNA, CDR2 YSLEER. V shed 0 bases, J shed 2 bases, and the junction held 1 base outside the gene matches. The clonotype originates from a human donor in a cohort sampled during active COVID-19. Sequencing was carried out using peripheral blood. The chain links TRBV4-3 to TRBJ2-6, with 7 bases matching TRBD2. The CDR3 reads CASSQDGGAGANVLTF. CDR3 coding DNA: TGCGCCAGCAGCCAAGATGGGGGGGCTGGGGCCAACGTCCTGACTTTC.